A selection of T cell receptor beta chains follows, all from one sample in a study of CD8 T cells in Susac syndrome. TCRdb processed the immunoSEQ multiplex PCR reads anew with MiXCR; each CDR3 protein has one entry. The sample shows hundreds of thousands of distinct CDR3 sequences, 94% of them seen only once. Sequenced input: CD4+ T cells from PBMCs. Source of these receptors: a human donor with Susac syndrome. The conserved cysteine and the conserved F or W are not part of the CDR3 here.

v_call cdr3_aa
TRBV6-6 ASSEDTGELF
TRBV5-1 ASSKQEDGELF
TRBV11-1 ASRPSGYNEQF
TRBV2 ASSEAWGNTEAF
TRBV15 ATSREHGGPNTEAF
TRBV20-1 SARPRDRPYGYT
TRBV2 ASSESPGLSTDTQY
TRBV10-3 AISESSGESQETQY
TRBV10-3 AISGQIFNSPLH
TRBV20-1 SARGLSENEQF
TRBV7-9 ASSGGDRGYT
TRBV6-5 ASSGYRVGSYEQY
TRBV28 ASRSSVETQY
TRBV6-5 ASSSLSLAGGRGNEQF
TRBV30 AWRARGGVSYNEQF
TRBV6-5 ASSYSMGGGENEQF
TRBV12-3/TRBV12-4 ASSSTRTGSNSPLH